This T cell receptor beta chain is from a study of Ad26.COV2.S vaccination and SARS-CoV-2 variants. Overall study results and limits: Assessments of TCR breadth and depth may have underestimated the total T cell responses.

Assay: immunoSEQ multiplex PCR; the TCRdb copy retains only in-frame clones and omits some. The table includes 350,000 to 450,000 clones, about 92% detected once. Treatment reported: around 19 received Ad26.COV2.S at low or high dose, single or two shots; about 5 received placebo; per-sample allocation not given. Sampling was done on day 63 after the first vaccine or placebo injection. The individual, an adult aged 18-55 years, was a donor in Boston. In regard to this clone: Its antigen is as yet unknown.

This CDR3 contains 19 residues. Trimming stripped 6 bases from V and 0 bases from J, with 23 bases between. Germline V gene lookup returns CDR1 LGHNA and CDR2 YSLEER. The source is a person aged 18-60 years who received the Ad26.COV2.S COVID-19 vaccine or a placebo. The V call is TRBV4-3, the J call TRBJ1-4, with D unresolved. Sequenced here: peripheral blood, sampled in a trial of Ad26.COV2.S vaccine versus placebo. The CDR3 loop is CASSPRAQTAFATNEKLFF. The CDR3 nucleotides are TGCGCCAGCAGTCCGCGGGCGCAAACAGCTTTTGCAACTAATGAAAAACTGTTTTTT.